Below, one T cell receptor (beta chain) is given with its context. This was the immunoSEQ v3 assay. Using immunoSEQ multiplex PCR, the repertoire was profiled, and TCRdb retains in-frame clones only, with some absent. The repertoire consists of tens of thousands of clones, with under 75% occurring once and the leading ten covering approximately 7%. These data are taken from a study of TIL therapy for anti-PD-1-resistant metastatic lung cancer. The time point here: pre-treatment sample, taken before nivolumab and TIL therapy. Enrollment ran from October 2017 to early 2020. The CDR3 consists of 16 residues. In germline, CDR1 is SGHNT, CDR2 YYREEE (reference sequence). After removal of 5 bases from V and 5 bases from J, the junction contained 8 bases not matched to a gene.

The sample consisted of blood, taken at baseline. This TCR was sampled from a person aged 25-85 years with non-small cell lung cancer. The chain is built from TRBV5-4 and TRBJ2-3; TRBD2 aligns across 13 bases. This chain's CDR3 is CASRSGLAGTGDTQYF. The CDR3 DNA sequence: TGTGCCAGCAGGTCGGGACTAGCGGGGACGGGAGATACGCAGTATTTT.